This TCR beta chain emerged from a study of molecular identifiers for immune sequencing clone quantification. With 10%, 30% or 50% of RNA, about 17,000 to 1,000,000 naive CD8 T cells were sequenced. The CDR3 consists of 15 residues. The germline gives CDR1 MNHEY, CDR2 SMNVEV (reference sequence). Trimming removed 3 bases from V and 0 bases from J, with 10 bases in between. This clonotype was seen ten or more times. What it recognizes is unknown. Findings and caveats of the study: Under 1% of molecules in naive cells, but over 99% of effector molecules, belonged to clones above 20 RNA copies. Jurkat TCR RNA from one cell was spiked into one million naive cells, and it was reportedly detectable there. Identical TCR molecules sharing a barcode could underestimate highly expanded clone sizes.

TCRdb processed the PCR reads anew with MiXCR; each CDR3 protein has one entry. This sample has about 640,000 distinct CDR3 sequences, with 15% to 20% found just once. Sample: naive CD8+ T cells from blood, with Jurkat cell RNA spiked in. Subset denoted: FACS-sorted CD8+CD4-CCR7+CD45RA+ naive T cells. This sequence was found in a human donor in good health. Some libraries in this study had Jurkat cell RNA spiked in. The chain has TRBV27 and TRBJ2-3, with a weak D call TRBD2 (5 bases). The CDR3 DNA reads as TGTGCCAGCAGTTTGGGAGTTCAGAGCACAGATACGCAGTATTTT. Its translation is CASSLGVQSTDTQYF.